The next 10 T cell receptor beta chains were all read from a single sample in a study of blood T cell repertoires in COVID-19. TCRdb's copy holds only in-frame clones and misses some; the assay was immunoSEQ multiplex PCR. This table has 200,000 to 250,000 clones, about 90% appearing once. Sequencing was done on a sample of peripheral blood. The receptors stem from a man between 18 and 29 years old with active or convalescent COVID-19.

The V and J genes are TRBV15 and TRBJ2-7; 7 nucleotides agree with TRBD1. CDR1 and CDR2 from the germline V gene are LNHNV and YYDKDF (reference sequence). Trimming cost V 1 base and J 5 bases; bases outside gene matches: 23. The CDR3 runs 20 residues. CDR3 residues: CATSRGGGRAQYAGVNEQYF. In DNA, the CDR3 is TGTGCCACCAGCAGAGGAGGGGGCCGGGCCCAGTACGCCGGGGTCAACGAGCAGTACTTC.

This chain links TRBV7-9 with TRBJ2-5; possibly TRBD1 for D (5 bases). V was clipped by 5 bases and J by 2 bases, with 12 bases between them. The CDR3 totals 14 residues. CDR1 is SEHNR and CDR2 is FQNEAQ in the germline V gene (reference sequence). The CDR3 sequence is CASSEQDGQETQYF. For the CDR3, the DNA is TGTGCCAGCAGCGAACAGGACGGTCAAGAGACCCAGTACTTC.

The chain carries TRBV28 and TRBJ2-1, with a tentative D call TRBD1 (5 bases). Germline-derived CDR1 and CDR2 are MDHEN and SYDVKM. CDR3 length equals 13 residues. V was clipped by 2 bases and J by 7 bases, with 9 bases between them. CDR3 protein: CASSLGRVNEQFF. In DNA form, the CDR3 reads TGTGCCAGCAGTTTAGGCAGGGTGAATGAGCAGTTCTTC.

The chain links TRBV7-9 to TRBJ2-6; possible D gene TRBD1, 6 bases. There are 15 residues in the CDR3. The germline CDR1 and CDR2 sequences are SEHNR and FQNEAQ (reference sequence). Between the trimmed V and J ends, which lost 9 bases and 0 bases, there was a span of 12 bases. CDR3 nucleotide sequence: TGTGCCAGAGGACAGACCAACTCTGGGGCCAACGTCCTGACTTTC. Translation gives CARGQTNSGANVLTF.

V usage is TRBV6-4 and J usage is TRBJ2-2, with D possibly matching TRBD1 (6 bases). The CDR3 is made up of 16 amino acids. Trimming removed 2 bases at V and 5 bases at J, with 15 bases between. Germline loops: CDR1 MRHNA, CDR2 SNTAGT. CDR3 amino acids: CASSDPRRGRTGELFF. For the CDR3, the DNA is TGTGCCAGCAGTGACCCCCGCAGGGGCCGAACCGGGGAGCTGTTTTTT.

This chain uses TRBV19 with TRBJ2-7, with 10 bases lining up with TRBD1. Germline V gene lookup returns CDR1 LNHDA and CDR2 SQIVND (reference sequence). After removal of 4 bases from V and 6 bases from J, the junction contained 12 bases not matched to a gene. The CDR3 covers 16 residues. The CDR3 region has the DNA TGTGCCAGTAGTAGACGACAGGGGGCGGCTGGGAGCGAGCAGTACTTC. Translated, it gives CASSRRQGAAGSEQYF.

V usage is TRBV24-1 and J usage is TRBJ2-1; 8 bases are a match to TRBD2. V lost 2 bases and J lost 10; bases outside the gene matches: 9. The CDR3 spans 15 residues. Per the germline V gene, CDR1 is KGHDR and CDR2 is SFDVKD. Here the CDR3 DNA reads TGTGCCACCAGTGATTGGGCTAGCGGGCTTAGGGAGCAGTTCTTC. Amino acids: CATSDWASGLREQFF.

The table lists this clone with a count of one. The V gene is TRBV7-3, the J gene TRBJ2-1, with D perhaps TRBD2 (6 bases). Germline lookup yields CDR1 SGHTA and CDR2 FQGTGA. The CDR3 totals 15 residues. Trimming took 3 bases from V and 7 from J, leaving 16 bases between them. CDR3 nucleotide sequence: TGTGCCAGCAGCTTCGGAGGGGATGGGTGGAATGAGCAGTTCTTC. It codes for CASSFGGDGWNEQFF.

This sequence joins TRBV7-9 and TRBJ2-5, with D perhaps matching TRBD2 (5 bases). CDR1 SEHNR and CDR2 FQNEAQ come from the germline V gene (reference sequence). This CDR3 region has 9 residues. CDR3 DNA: TGTGCTGAGGGAGAGACCCAGTACTTC. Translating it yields CAEGETQYF.

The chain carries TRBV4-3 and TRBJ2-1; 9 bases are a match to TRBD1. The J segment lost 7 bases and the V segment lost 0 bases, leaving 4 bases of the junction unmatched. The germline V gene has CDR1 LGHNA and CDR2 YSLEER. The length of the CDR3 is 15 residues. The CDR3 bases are TGCGCCAGCAGCCAAGAAGGGACAGGGAGGAATGAGCAGTTCTTC. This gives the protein CASSQEGTGRNEQFF.